This TCR beta chain was observed in a study of memory CD4+ T cells and cytomegalovirus serostatus. Study-wide background: This sample comes from healthy Belgian adults, 9 CMV seropositive, some 22 seronegative. Study observations and caveats: The CMV-associated TCR signature appears largely within the CD4+ memory repertoire.

Note on this clone: Its antigen is undetermined.

Single viable CD3+CD4+CD8-CD45RO+ cells were sorted as the memory CD4+ T cells. The length of the CDR3 is 14 residues. Germline V lookup: CDR1 MNHEY, CDR2 SMNVEV (reference sequence). V lost 6 bases, J lost 0 bases, and 12 bases lay in between. Sequencing was performed with immunoSEQ multiplex PCR; in TCRdb, only in-frame clones are kept and a portion is missing. Of roughly 60,000 clones listed, approximately 71% are singletons. The clonotype comes from an adult in good health and CMV-seronegative. The sequenced sample consisted of memory CD4+ T cells from blood. The chain recombines TRBV27 with TRBJ2-7; D unclear. CDR3: CASSQKVPSYEQYF. CDR3 sequence (DNA): TGTGCCAGCAGCCAGAAGGTGCCCTCCTACGAGCAGTACTTC.